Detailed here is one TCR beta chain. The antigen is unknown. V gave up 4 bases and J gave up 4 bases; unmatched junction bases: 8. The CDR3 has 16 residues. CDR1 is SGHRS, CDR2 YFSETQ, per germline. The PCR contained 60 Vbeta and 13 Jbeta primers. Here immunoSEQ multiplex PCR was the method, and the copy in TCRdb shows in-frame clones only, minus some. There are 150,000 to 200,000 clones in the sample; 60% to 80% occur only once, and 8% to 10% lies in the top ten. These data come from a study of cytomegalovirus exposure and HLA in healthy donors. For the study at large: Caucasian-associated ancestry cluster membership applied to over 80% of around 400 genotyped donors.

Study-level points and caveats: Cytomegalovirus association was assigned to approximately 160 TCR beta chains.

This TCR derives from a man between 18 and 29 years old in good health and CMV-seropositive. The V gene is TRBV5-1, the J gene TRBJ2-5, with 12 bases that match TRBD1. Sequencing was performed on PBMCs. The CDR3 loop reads CASSTGMGQGAETQYF. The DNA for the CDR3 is TGCGCCAGCAGCACCGGAATGGGACAGGGGGCAGAGACCCAGTACTTC.